The rows below give T cell receptor beta chains drawn from one sample of a study of early T cells in non-severe SARS-CoV-2 infection. TCRdb passed the 5' RACE reads through MiXCR, listing each CDR3 protein once. The sample has approximately 50,000 distinct CDR3 sequences, about a tenth seen once. Sample: whole blood. All receptors derive from an adult who was a healthcare worker with PCR-confirmed SARS-CoV-2 infection or an uninfected control (not recorded which). Each CDR3 is given with its conserved first and last residue. D genes are given only for firm matches. The size field is filled for only some rows; it gives once, few, many or a size class.

>few|TRBJ2-2|.|15|TRBV6-2/TRBV6-3
TGTGCCAGCAGTTATTTCAGGGGCGGCACCGGGGAGCTGTTTTTT
CASSYFRGGTGELFF
>.|TRBJ1-6|.|15|TRBV3-1
TGTGCCAGCAGCCCCAGGGGTATTGGGCGATCACCCCTCCACTTT
CASSPRGIGRSPLHF
>few|TRBJ2-1|.|9|TRBV7-3
TGTGCCGGGCGGAGAGTCCGGTTCTTC
CAGRRVRFF
>.|TRBJ2-3|.|15|TRBV19
TGTGCCAGTAGTGGGACCAATACCCGCACAGATACGCAGTATTTT
CASSGTNTRTDTQYF
>many|TRBJ2-1|.|14|TRBV12-3/TRBV12-4
TGTGCCAGCAGCGCCAAGACCGACTACAATGAGCAGTTCTTC
CASSAKTDYNEQFF
>many|TRBJ2-1|TRBD2|14|TRBV12-5
TGTGCTAGTGGTTCCAGCGGGGGCCTTAATGAGCAGTTCTTC
CASGSSGGLNEQFF
>many|TRBJ1-1|TRBD1|13|TRBV30
TGTGCCTGGGTGGGACAGGGGAACACTGAAGCTTTCTTT
CAWVGQGNTEAFF
>.|TRBJ2-1|.|15|TRBV5-4
TGTGCCAGCAGCTTGGAGGCTAGCCCCCGCGGTGAGCAGTTCTTC
CASSLEASPRGEQFF
>many|TRBJ1-1|.|13|TRBV7-2
TGTGCCAGCAGCCTTATGGGTGGCACTGAAGCTTTCTTT
CASSLMGGTEAFF
>once|TRBJ2-5|.|13|TRBV14
TGTGCCAGCAGCCAAGGGGCCGGGGAGACCCAGTACTTC
CASSQGAGETQYF
>many|TRBJ2-7|TRBD2|15|TRBV7-9
TGTGCCAGCAGCTTAGGGGAGACTAGCGGATACGAGCAGTACTTC
CASSLGETSGYEQYF
>.|TRBJ2-7|TRBD2|13|TRBV6-1
TGTGCCAGCGGGCGGGAGCACTCCTACGAGCAGTACTTC
CASGREHSYEQYF
>.|TRBJ2-3|.|12|TRBV6-2/TRBV6-3
TGTGCCAGCAGTGCACTAACAGATACGCAGTATTTT
CASSALTDTQYF
>many|TRBJ2-1|.|12|TRBV24-1
TGTGCCTCCGGGGACGGCTACAATGAGCAGTTCTTC
CASGDGYNEQFF
>many|TRBJ2-7|TRBD2|13|TRBV29-1
TGCAGCGGAGCGGGAGCCTCCTCCTACGAGCAGTACTTC
CSGAGASSYEQYF
>many|TRBJ2-5|.|11|TRBV29-1
TGCAGCGTCCTTGAAGGAGAGACCCAGTACTTC
CSVLEGETQYF
>.|TRBJ2-7|TRBD2|15|TRBV4-3
TGCGCCAGCAGCCGTCAGCGGGATACGCTTTACGAGCAGTACTTC
CASSRQRDTLYEQYF
>few|TRBJ2-7|.|14|TRBV11-1
TGTGCCAGCAGCTTTCGGGACGGGAGCCACGAGCAGTACTTC
CASSFRDGSHEQYF
>.|TRBJ1-1|TRBD1|15|TRBV2
TGTGCCAGCAGTGAAGCTGGGACAGGGACCACTGAAGCTTTCTTT
CASSEAGTGTTEAFF
>many|TRBJ2-5|TRBD1|15|TRBV24-1
TGTGCCACCAGTGACACGGGACAGAGACAAGAGACCCAGTACTTC
CATSDTGQRQETQYF
>.|TRBJ2-5|.|17|TRBV6-2/TRBV6-3
TGTGCCAGCAGCCGCAACGTGGGACGTACCCACCAAGAGACCCAGTACTTC
CASSRNVGRTHQETQYF
>few|TRBJ2-4|TRBD2|16|TRBV19
TGTGCCAGTAGCCCTGGAAGCGGGGGAGCCAAAAACATTCAGTACTTC
CASSPGSGGAKNIQYF
>few|TRBJ2-7|TRBD2|13|TRBV29-1
TGCAGCGTATCCAGCGGGAGCTCCTACGAGCAGTACTTC
CSVSSGSSYEQYF